This T cell receptor beta chain was identified during a study of blood T cell repertoires in COVID-19. Overall study: Samples of COVID-19 (acute and convalescent) were obtained from the United States, Italy and Spain.

This CDR3 has 17 residues. V lost 2 bases, J lost 1 base, and 8 bases stayed unmatched. Germline-derived CDR1 and CDR2 are MDHEN and SYDVKM. In the source study's methods: Estimates of nucleated cell counts were drawn from the amplification of reference gene primers. Libraries were prepared by immunoSEQ multiplex PCR; TCRdb keeps only in-frame clonotypes and omits some of them. V, J and clone size are those of that table, while D and trimming were read from the DNA. The sample consists of tens of thousands of clones, over 60% of them appearing once. Material for sequencing was peripheral blood. The rearrangement joins TRBV28 to TRBJ2-1; 7 nucleotides agree with TRBD1. The clonotype originates from a human donor in a cohort sampled during active COVID-19. CDR3 bases: TGTGCCAGCAGTTTAAGAAACAGGGGAAAGTCCTACAATGAGCAGTTCTTC. This sequence encodes CASSLRNRGKSYNEQFF. The full variable domain, its missing parts supplied by reference TRBV28 and TRBJ2-1, is DVKVTQSSRYLVKRTGEKVFLECVQDMDHENMFWYRQDPGLGLRLIYFSYDVKMKEKGDIPEGYSVSREKKERFSLILESASTNQTSMYLCASSLRNRGKSYNEQFFGPGTRLTVL.